This T cell receptor beta chain was obtained from a study of cytomegalovirus exposure and HLA in healthy donors. The primer mix had 60 Vbeta and 13 Jbeta primers. The protocol was immunoSEQ multiplex PCR, while the TCRdb copy is restricted to in-frame clones and leaves out a portion. Counted here are about 210,000 clones, around 76% occurring once; the ten biggest clones make up 6%. Healthy people donating bone marrow made up the donors. Germline V gives CDR1 MGHRA, CDR2 YSYEKL. The ends lost 4 bases at V and 6 bases at J; junction bases unmatched: 5. The CDR3 has 14 residues. Study outcomes and limitations: Excluded: some indistinguishable V segments such as TRBV6-2 and TRBV6-3. An analysis that was carried out later associated 15,000 to 20,000 TCR beta sequences with HLA alleles at 0.05 false discovery rate. Later analysis suggested most CMV-associated TCR beta chains were HLA-restricted.

On this clone itself: The antigen is undetermined.

Input material: PBMCs. The chain couples TRBV4-1 to TRBJ2-7; 11 bases map to TRBD1. This sequence was found in a man aged 40-49 years in good health and CMV-seropositive. The DNA for the CDR3 is TGCGCCAGCAGCCCTGGACAGGGGGCTGGCGAGCAGTACTTC. It yields the protein CASSPGQGAGEQYF.